The T cell receptor (beta chain) described here comes from a study of blood T cell repertoires in COVID-19. This CDR3 is built from 11 residues. Germline-derived CDR1 and CDR2 are MGHRA and YSYEKL. The germline V and J ends were trimmed by 4 bases and 12 bases, with 12 bases remaining between them. In the study's own analysis: Scientists estimated how many nucleated cells there were by amplifying reference gene primers. The assay was immunoSEQ multiplex PCR, and TCRdb's table has in-frame clones only and misses some. V and J calls and clone size follow that table, whereas D and trimming were derived from the DNA. This sample carries about 220,000 clones, about four fifths of them seen once, and the ten largest clones take about 1.3%. Participants reported their clinical history, and cohort assignment relied on those reports.

Sequencing used PBMCs or T cells enriched from blood (not recorded which). This TCR was recovered from a woman between 40 and 50 years old with acute COVID-19. V usage is TRBV4-1 and J usage is TRBJ1-2, with D possibly TRBD1 on 6 matching bases. CDR3 protein: CASSPGQNNTF. CDR3 in DNA: TGCGCCAGCAGCCCCGGACAGAACAACACCTTC.